The 22 T cell receptor beta chains listed next were all sequenced from one sample in a study of tumor-infiltrating lymphocytes in primary liver carcinoma. A constant-region primer served to make TCR beta cDNA from around 540 ng total RNA. Construction of TCR beta libraries relied on three successive nested multiplex PCR rounds employing slightly modified ARM-PCR. Both of the initial two PCR rounds ran for nine to eleven cycles and employed TRBV1-TRBV30 forward primers alongside a C-beta reverse primer. TCRdb re-called the multiplex PCR reads with MiXCR, one entry per CDR3 protein. The sample records over 100,000 distinct CDR3 sequences, 65% to 75% being singletons. Without any cell sorting, roughly 18-30 mg of bulk tissue yielded co-extracted RNA and DNA. Material: tumor-adjacent normal liver tissue. The receptors derive from a woman in her fifties or sixties with primary liver carcinoma and hepatitis B virus infection.

This clonotype was counted many times. The rearrangement links TRBV28 to TRBJ2-3, with a possible D match to TRBD1 (6 bases). Trimming pared 3 bases from V and 0 bases from J, leaving 13 bases between. This CDR3 comprises 16 residues. Germline V gene sequence: CDR1 MDHEN, CDR2 SYDVKM. For the CDR3, the DNA is TGTGCCAGCAGTTTGTGGGGACACCTTAGCACAGATACGCAGTATTTT. It codes for CASSLWGHLSTDTQYF.

By proportion, this clonotype is medium-sized (0.01 to 0.1%). J is TRBJ2-1 and V is TRBV6-5, with D perhaps matching TRBD2 (7 bases). The CDR3 has 13 amino acids. CDR1 and CDR2 (germline): MNHEY, SVGAGI. The V and J ends lost 8 bases and 7 bases respectively, with 15 bases between them. CDR3 loop: CASQRGGANEQFF. CDR3 nucleotides: TGTGCCAGCCAAAGGGGGGGGGCTAATGAGCAGTTCTTC.

With regard to this clonotype: A clone one base away is much larger, so this may be a read error. The J gene is TRBJ2-2, the V gene TRBV7-9; the D gene is possibly TRBD2 (6 bases). Germline V gives CDR1 SEHNR, CDR2 FQNEAQ (reference sequence). The CDR3 has 14 residues. In DNA form, the CDR3 reads TGTGCCAGCTTGGAGGGTACGATCACCAGGGAGCTGTTTTTT. It specifies CASLEGTITRELFF.

The chain employs TRBV19 and TRBJ2-5, with 13 bases fitting TRBD2. Germline CDR1 reads LNHDA; CDR2 reads SQIVND (reference sequence). The CDR3 spans 14 residues. Germline trimming cut 3 bases from V and 7 bases from J; bases unmatched to any gene: 2. CDR3 protein: CASSMGLAGSTQYF. The CDR3 DNA is TGTGCCAGTAGTATGGGACTAGCGGGGTCGACCCAGTACTTC. Full variable domain (remainder filled in from reference TRBV19 and TRBJ2-5): DGGITQSPKYLFRKEGQNVTLSCEQNLNHDAMYWYRQDPGQGLRLIYYSQIVNDFQKGDIAEGYSVSREKKESFPLTVTSAQKNPTAFYLCASSMGLAGSTQYFGPGTRLLVL.

This rearrangement joins TRBV28 to TRBJ2-7, with 7 bases aligning to TRBD2. Germline CDR1 reads MDHEN; CDR2 reads SYDVKM. V lost 6 bases to trimming and J lost 7 bases; unmatched junction nucleotides: 18. The CDR3 loop spans 16 amino acids. The CDR3 spells CASRTAGTNPSYEQYF. As DNA, the CDR3 is TGTGCCAGCAGAACAGCCGGGACTAACCCTTCTTATGAGCAGTACTTC. Variable domain in full (rest from reference TRBV28 and TRBJ2-7): DVKVTQSSRYLVKRTGEKVFLECVQDMDHENMFWYRQDPGLGLRLIYFSYDVKMKEKGDIPEGYSVSREKKERFSLILESASTNQTSMYLCASRTAGTNPSYEQYFGPGTRLTVT.

Concerning this clonotype itself: With a much larger clone just one base away, this may be a read error. The gene calls are TRBV28 and TRBJ2-3; tentatively, D is TRBD1 or TRBD2 (5 bases each). Germline values: CDR1 MDHEN, CDR2 SYDVKM. The CDR3 covers 16 residues. The chain's CDR3 is CASSLGPGDPTDAQYF. The CDR3 DNA is TGTGCCAGCAGTTTGGGCCCCGGGGACCCCACAGATGCGCAGTATTTT.

Comments on this clonotype: No conserved phenylalanine or tryptophan is present at the end of the CDR3, so a read error is the likely explanation. The rearrangement uses TRBV2 and TRBJ2-2; 10 nucleotides line up with TRBD2. CDR1 and CDR2 from the germline V gene are SNHLY and FYNNEI. Losses at the gene ends were 7 bases for V and 6 bases for J; bases not matched to a gene: 11. The CDR3 extends over 16 amino acids. CDR3 region: CASTPVPLAGAGELFL. The CDR3 coding sequence is TGTGCCAGCACCCCCGTCCCTCTAGCGGGAGCCGGGGAGCTGTTTCTT.

Of note for this clonotype: The junction differs from germline at one of its ends, possibly a read error. This chain uses TRBV10-3 with TRBJ2-7, with D possibly TRBD1 on 5 matching bases. This CDR3 is built from 15 residues. CDR1 ENHRY and CDR2 SYGVKD come from the germline V gene. The CDR3 region is CSISDRILSSYEQYF. The CDR3 DNA follows: TGTTCCATCAGTGACAGAATCCTAAGCTCCTACGAGCAGTACTTC.

Remarks on this clonotype: At one boundary the junction diverges from the germline segment, which might be a read error. The V gene is TRBV11-2, the J gene TRBJ2-3; no definite D call. The CDR3 sequence is 12 residues long. Germline V gene sequence: CDR1 SGHAT, CDR2 FQNNGV. The chain's CDR3 is CASTYSEATQYF. The CDR3 bases are TGCGCCAGCACCTACTCCGAGGCTACGCAGTATTTT.

Concerning this clonotype: At one of its ends the junction is not consistent with the germline gene, which may arise from a read error. The rearrangement joins TRBV12-3 or TRBV12-4 to TRBJ2-1, with D perhaps being TRBD1 or TRBD2 (5 bases each). This CDR3 contains 15 residues. The CDR3 nucleotides read TGTGCTAGCAGTTTAGTACATGGTGGGGGCAATGAGCAGTTCTTC. This sequence encodes CASSLVHGGGNEQFF.

About this clonotype: Possible read error: a much larger clone is one base away. The chain couples TRBV5-1 to TRBJ2-7; D may match TRBD1 or TRBD2 (5 bases each). CDR1 is SGHRS and CDR2 is YFSETQ in the germline V gene. Trimming stripped 1 base from V and 5 bases from J, with 7 bases between. This CDR3 contains 12 residues. The CDR3 bases are TGCGCCAGCAGCTTGAGAGGGGACGAGCAGTACTTC. It is translated as CASSLRGDEQYF.

As concerns this clonotype: Given a much more abundant clone one base away, this may be a read error. This chain connects TRBV28 to TRBJ2-7; D is perhaps TRBD1 or TRBD2 (7 bases each). Germline values: CDR1 MDHEN, CDR2 SYDVKM. V was clipped by 4 bases and J by 3 bases, with 28 bases between them. The CDR3 runs 19 residues. The CDR3 DNA is TGTGCCAGCAGTTGGGGGGAGACAGGGAGTACTAGCGTGGTCTACGAGCAGTACTTC. Its translation is CASSWGETGSTSVVYEQYF.

This clonotype was counted a few times. The V gene is TRBV11-2, the J gene TRBJ2-3; D gene unclear. Germline CDR1 and CDR2: SGHAT and FQNNGV. The CDR3 runs 11 residues. Between the trimmed V and J ends, which lost 5 bases and 6 bases, there was a span of 6 bases. CDR3 sequence: CASSPRDTQYF. The CDR3 DNA sequence: TGTGCCAGCAGCCCTCGGGATACGCAGTATTTT.

The sample holds many counts of this clonotype. The V gene is TRBV30, the J gene TRBJ2-7; 7 bases agree with TRBD2. CDR3 length equals 15 residues. Trimming took 2 bases from V and 1 from J; bases not matched to a gene: 8. Germline V gives CDR1 GTSNPN, CDR2 SVGIG (reference sequence). The DNA for the CDR3 is TGTGCCTGGAGTCGGCGGGAGCCAGGGTCCTACGAGCAGTACTTC. The encoded protein is CAWSRREPGSYEQYF.

As regards this clonotype: The conserved final phenylalanine or tryptophan is absent from the CDR3, which likely points to a read error. The V gene is TRBV30, the J gene TRBJ2-1; no definite D call. The ends were cut back, 4 bases at V and 1 base at J, with 5 bases in the middle. The CDR3 loop spans 12 amino acids. Germline V gene lookup returns CDR1 GTSNPN and CDR2 SVGIG (reference sequence). CDR3 in DNA: TGTGCCTGGAATGTATCCTACAATGAGCAGTTCCTC. As protein: CAWNVSYNEQFL.

Concerning this clonotype: A much larger clone lies one base from this, so it may be a read error. The V call is TRBV24-1, the J call TRBJ2-1; D call uncertain. Germline V CDR1 and CDR2: KGHDR, SFDVKD. The CDR3 totals 13 residues. The CDR3 here is CAASDPTILEQFF. CDR3 DNA: TGTGCCGCCAGTGATCCGACCATACTTGAGCAGTTCTTC.

Concerning this clonotype: Given a much more abundant clone one base away, this may be a read error. This sequence joins TRBV28 and TRBJ2-4, with 7 bases identical to TRBD2. This CDR3 has 16 residues. Trimming at V came to 6 bases and at J to 0 bases, leaving 8 bases not matched to a gene. Germline V gene lookup returns CDR1 MDHEN and CDR2 SYDVKM. CDR3 region: CASSKSSGRAKNIQYF. The CDR3 region has the DNA TGTGCCAGCAGCAAGTCTAGCGGAAGAGCCAAAAACATTCAGTACTTC.

A word on this clonotype: One junction end disagrees with the germline gene, perhaps due to a read error. The chain couples TRBV6-2 or TRBV6-3 to TRBJ2-5, with 7 bases aligning to TRBD2. CDR3 length: 15 amino acids. Germline V gives CDR1 MNHEY, CDR2 SVGEGT. CDR3 coding DNA: TGTGCCAACAGCCCCCTGCTAGCGGACGGAGAGATCCAGTACTTC. Amino acids: CANSPLLADGEIQYF.

With respect to this clonotype: The junction differs from germline at one of its ends, possibly a read error. The rearrangement uses TRBV11-2 and TRBJ2-3; 10 bases align to TRBD2. CDR3 length: 18 residues. Germline assignment: CDR1 SGHAT and CDR2 FQNNGV. The CDR3 DNA is TGTGCCAGCAGCTTCCTGACTAGCGGGTCCCTCTCCATAGATACTCAGTATTTT. Translation: CASSFLTSGSLSIDTQYF.

The rearrangement links TRBV11-2 to TRBJ2-1; 7 bases align to TRBD2. The CDR3 sequence is 18 residues long. V was clipped by 2 bases and J by 9 bases; unmatched bases: 19. From germline, CDR1 is SGHAT and CDR2 FQNNGV. The CDR3 reads CASSLILAGESGPPEQFF. CDR3 DNA sequence: TGTGCCAGCAGCTTAATATTGGCGGGAGAGTCCGGCCCACCTGAGCAGTTCTTC.

This chain uses TRBV29-1 with TRBJ2-7; no clear D. Per germline, CDR1 SQVTM and CDR2 ANQGSEA. V was shortened by 4 bases and J by 3 bases, with 10 bases between the two germline ends. CDR3 size: 12 residues. The CDR3 coding sequence is TGCAGCGTTGTGTGGGCTAGCTACGAGCAGTACTTC. It codes for CSVVWASYEQYF.

This clonotype was detected ten times or more. The V call is TRBV30, the J call TRBJ2-3, with D tentatively TRBD2 (6 bases). The CDR3 contains 14 residues. The ends were cut back, 3 bases at V and 3 bases at J, with 13 bases in the middle. Germline CDR1 is GTSNPN and CDR2 is SVGIG (reference sequence). In nucleotides, the CDR3 is TGTGCCTGGAGGCGGGAAAGGGAAACAGATACGCAGTATTTT. This gives the protein CAWRRERETDTQYF.